This TCR beta chain was documented in a study of CD8 T cells in ankylosing spondylitis. This clonotype showed up many times. Its cognate antigen is unknown. Quantitative 5'-RACE with molecular barcodes was used to make the TCR beta libraries. Via MiXCR, TCRdb re-called the 5' RACE reads, giving one row per CDR3 protein. The table lists more than 500,000 distinct CDR3 sequences, about 5.4% of them singletons. Study observations and caveats: Existing reports had already noted some motif variants in reactive arthritis synovial fluid and blood. What seemed typical of ankylosing spondylitis blood was a TCR beta motif built from 8 or 9 highly homologous variants. Disease-associated clones were CD8+ and fairly uncommon in peripheral blood. Significant enrichment of disease-linked clones was reported in matched ankylosing spondylitis synovial fluid.

Germline loops: CDR1 SGHRS, CDR2 YFSETQ. The CDR3 contains 14 residues. V was clipped by 0 bases and J by 3 bases, with 10 bases between them. Source material: blood, either unsorted or a sorted T cell fraction (not recorded which). The V and J genes are TRBV5-1 and TRBJ2-7; D is ambiguous. The sequence came from a male donor with ankylosing spondylitis. The DNA for the CDR3 is TGCGCCAGCAGCTTGGGACTCGGCATCTACGAGCAGTACTTC. This encodes CASSLGLGIYEQYF.